This TCR beta chain is drawn from a study of T cells after yellow fever vaccination. The study's findings and limits: Reappearance after the booster was seen for most primary-vaccination clones, at 95% to 97% CD4 and around 90% CD8. Abundant bulk-population clonotypes could contaminate the FACS-sorted repertoires. Weaker overall, the secondary response nonetheless peaked faster (day 5 versus 15).

It was through 5'RACE template switching that TCR cDNA was made, with a universal primer site and UMIs added. TCRdb analysed the 5' RACE reads with MiXCR anew, one entry per CDR3 protein. The sample has 450,000 to 650,000 distinct CDR3 sequences, about a fifth seen once; the top ten hold roughly a sixth. CDR1 and CDR2 from the germline V gene are SNHLY and FYNNEI. This CDR3 spans 14 amino acids. Trimming removed 1 base from V and 6 bases from J, with 13 bases in between. On this clonotype: What it binds is unknown.

The origin of this receptor is a man between 18 and 35 years old who received the YFV17D yellow fever vaccine. This sequence joins TRBV2 and TRBJ2-7, with unresolved D. The material sequenced was PBMCs, taken about 20 days after the first yellow fever vaccination. The CDR3 is CASSEGRAIPEQYV. The CDR3 DNA reads as TGTGCCAGCAGTGAAGGCAGAGCGATTCCCGAGCAGTACGTC.